These 22 T cell receptor beta chains were sequenced from one sample in a study of T-cell reconstitution after alpha-beta-depleted transplantation in children (TCRdb year 2016). Library prep was done by PCR. Sequencing instrument: Illumina HiSeq 2500. To normalize quantification of the TCRbeta repertoire, the TCR libraries were built with molecular barcoding that relied on unique molecular identifiers. TCRdb's own reprocessing of the public reads used fastp at Q25 and MiXCR and kept productive beta chains. Every CDR3 protein is listed once, alongside the most common genes and DNA of its rows. In this sample the table shows around 300,000 distinct CDR3 sequences, about 9.9% of which occur a single time. The ten most abundant clones make up 20% to 30% of the sample. What the treatment or condition label conveys for this sample: allogeneic hematopoietic cell transplantation with graft depleted of TCRalphabeta T cells and CD19 B cells.

The sequences come from peripheral blood, collected 180 days after TCRalphabeta/CD19-depleted stem cell transplant. These receptors all stem from a male patient under 10 years old who had a stem cell transplant for chronic granulomatous disease, so the T cells may come from the graft donor.

The sample holds many counts of this clonotype. This sequence joins TRBV20-1 and TRBJ2-5, with D unresolved. Trimming removed 3 bases from V and 4 bases from J, with 9 bases in between. CDR3 length: 12 residues. Germline V lookup: CDR1 DFQATT, CDR2 SNEGSKA (reference sequence). The DNA of the CDR3 is TGCAGTGCTAGCCCTGCAGGAGAGACCCAGTACTTC. It specifies CSASPAGETQYF.

This clonotype was seen repeatedly, ten times or more. The rearrangement links TRBV29-1 to TRBJ2-3; TRBD2 is a possible D gene (5 bases). CDR1 is SQVTM, CDR2 ANQGSEA, per germline. The V and J ends lost 6 bases and 0 bases respectively, with 13 bases between them. The CDR3 runs to 14 residues. The CDR3 here is CSVVARTSTDTQYF. As DNA, the CDR3 is TGCAGCGTCGTAGCGAGGACTAGCACAGATACGCAGTATTTT.

This clonotype was found many times. The rearrangement links TRBV7-8 to TRBJ1-3; 9 bases agree with TRBD1. The CDR3 covers 18 residues. Looked up from germline, CDR1 is SGHVS and CDR2 is FQNEAQ. The trim removed 3 bases at V and 1 base at J, leaving 10 bases unmatched. In nucleotides, the CDR3 is TGTGCCAGCAGCTTGGGGGTGGGACAGGGCGGTTCTGGAAACACCATATATTTT. It is translated as CASSLGVGQGGSGNTIYF.

There are a few counts of this clonotype. The rearrangement uses TRBV9 and TRBJ2-6, with D perhaps matching TRBD1 (7 bases). Per the germline V gene, CDR1 is SGDLS and CDR2 is YYNGEE. Trimming took off 0 bases at V and 1 base at J, with 17 bases between the two ends. This CDR3 is 19 amino acids long. CDR3 in amino acids: CASSVGLLAQGSGANVLTF. DNA for the CDR3: TGTGCCAGCAGCGTAGGCTTACTAGCACAGGGGTCTGGGGCCAACGTCCTGACTTTC.

This clonotype occurred many times. The gene calls are TRBV20-1 and TRBJ1-5; the D gene is possibly TRBD1 (6 bases). Trimming removed 5 bases at V and 6 bases at J, with 14 bases between. The CDR3 covers 13 residues. Germline V gives CDR1 DFQATT, CDR2 SNEGSKA (reference sequence). The CDR3 sequence: CSAAPRGGQPQHF. CDR3 coding DNA: TGCAGTGCTGCTCCCAGGGGCGGTCAGCCCCAGCATTTT.

In its sample, this clonotype was seen many times. V and J are TRBV9 and TRBJ1-4; the D is unclear. The germline V and J ends were trimmed by 4 bases and 4 bases, with 14 bases remaining between them. This CDR3 comprises 15 residues. Per germline, CDR1 SGDLS and CDR2 YYNGEE. Here the CDR3 DNA reads TGTGCCAGCAGCTTAAGACCCTGGGATAATGAAAAACTGTTTTTT. Translation: CASSLRPWDNEKLFF. Looking up the rest from reference TRBV9 and TRBJ1-4 gives the full variable domain: DSGVTQTPKHLITATGQRVTLRCSPRSGDLSVYWYQQSLDQGLQFLIQYYNGEERAKGNILERFSAQQFPDLHSELNLSSLELGDSALYFCASSLRPWDNEKLFFGSGTQLSVL.

This clonotype was detected only a few times. The rearrangement joins TRBV2 to TRBJ2-2; D unclear. Germline V gene sequence: CDR1 SNHLY, CDR2 FYNNEI. The CDR3 loop spans 15 amino acids. The V gene lost 6 bases and the J gene lost 0 bases, with 11 bases spanning the gap. The CDR3 DNA sequence: TGTGCCAGCAGCCGACAACACCCGAACACCGGGGAGCTGTTTTTT. Protein: CASSRQHPNTGELFF.

This clonotype occurred many times. The chain recombines TRBV4-1 with TRBJ2-7, with 7 bases identical to TRBD2. This CDR3 region has 16 residues. The junction had 10 bases not matched to a gene; V was cut back by 1 base and J by 4 bases. CDR1 is MGHRA, CDR2 YSYEKL, per germline. The CDR3, as DNA: TGCGCCAGCAGCCAAGGGGGCCGCGGGAGAGAATACGAGCAGTACTTC. Amino acids: CASSQGGRGREYEQYF.

This clonotype was counted many times. This rearrangement joins TRBV20-1 to TRBJ1-6; D is uncertain. Germline assignment: CDR1 DFQATT and CDR2 SNEGSKA (reference sequence). Trimming left V 5 bases short and J 2 bases short, with 10 bases between. The CDR3 extends over 14 amino acids. The CDR3 spells CSACTGPYNSPLHF. The CDR3 region has the DNA TGCAGTGCTTGTACGGGCCCCTATAATTCACCCCTCCACTTT.

This clonotype was seen at least ten times. V is TRBV29-1 and J is TRBJ1-1, with D unresolved. Germline V gene lookup returns CDR1 SQVTM and CDR2 ANQGSEA. Trimming cost V 0 bases and J 3 bases, with 8 bases left between them. The CDR3 is made up of 13 amino acids. In nucleotides, the CDR3 is TGCAGCGTTGAAGATCGTCAGTACACTGAAGCTTTCTTT. It is translated as CSVEDRQYTEAFF.

This clonotype has a count of ten or more. V usage is TRBV29-1 and J usage is TRBJ2-1; 8 bases fit TRBD1. The germline CDR1 and CDR2 sequences are SQVTM and ANQGSEA. The CDR3 contains 14 residues. The ends lost 6 bases at V and 6 bases at J; junction bases unmatched: 10. In DNA form, the CDR3 reads TGCAGCGTCCAAGCCCAGGGGGCCTTCAATGAGCAGTTCTTC. It codes for CSVQAQGAFNEQFF.

This clonotype was detected a few times. This may come from a read error, since a much larger clone is one base off. V and J are TRBV5-6 and TRBJ1-2; D gene unclear. This CDR3 has 12 amino acids. Trimming pared 4 bases from V and 12 bases from J, leaving 16 bases between. Per germline, CDR1 SGHDT and CDR2 YYEEEE. The CDR3 sequence: CASSAQVGGDTF. The CDR3 DNA is TGTGCCAGCAGCGCCCAAGTTGGCGGCGACACCTTC. Drawing the rest from reference TRBV5-6 and TRBJ1-2, the complete variable domain is DAGVTQSPTHLIKTRGQQVTLRCSPKSGHDTVSWYQQALGQGPQFIFQYYEEEERQRGNFPDRFSGHQFPNYSSELNVNALLLGDSALYLCASSAQVGGDTFGSGTRLTVV.

This clonotype was detected ten times or more. The genes are TRBV7-6 and TRBJ1-4, with a tentative D call TRBD1 (6 bases). The CDR3 totals 16 residues. V was cut by 1 base and J by 7 bases, with 16 bases left in between. The germline CDR1 and CDR2 sequences are SGHVS and FNYEAQ. The CDR3 DNA sequence: TGTGCCAGCAGCTTAGGAGGTTTCTCCAGGGGTGAAAAACTGTTTTTT. It specifies CASSLGGFSRGEKLFF.

This clonotype has a count of ten or more. This chain uses TRBV28 with TRBJ1-1; 8 bases map to TRBD1. This CDR3 contains 13 residues. The V gene end was trimmed by 5 bases and the J gene end by 6 bases; junction bases not matched to a gene: 5. The germline CDR1 and CDR2 sequences are MDHEN and SYDVKM. The CDR3 reads CASSKTGGPEAFF. CDR3 bases: TGTGCCAGCAGTAAAACAGGGGGACCTGAAGCTTTCTTT. Full variable domain (missing parts from reference TRBV28 and TRBJ1-1): DVKVTQSSRYLVKRTGEKVFLECVQDMDHENMFWYRQDPGLGLRLIYFSYDVKMKEKGDIPEGYSVSREKKERFSLILESASTNQTSMYLCASSKTGGPEAFFGQGTRLTVV.

This clonotype has ten or more counts. V is TRBV5-5 and J is TRBJ1-5; D may be TRBD1 (5 bases). The germline V gene has CDR1 SGHKS and CDR2 YYEKEE (reference sequence). CDR3 size: 14 residues. The ends were cut back, 0 bases at V and 5 bases at J, with 9 bases in the middle. CDR3 residues: CASSLAGGHQPQHF. In DNA, the CDR3 is TGTGCCAGCAGCTTGGCCGGGGGACATCAGCCCCAGCATTTT.

Notes on this clonotype: A read error may explain this, as a much larger clone is one base away. Since the CDR3 does not end with the conserved phenylalanine or tryptophan, this likely comes from a read error. The chain carries TRBV4-2 and TRBJ2-3; TRBD2 matches 9 bases. The V gene end was trimmed by 4 bases and the J gene end by 1 base; junction bases not matched to a gene: 9. Germline CDR1 reads LGHNA; CDR2 reads YNFKEQ. This CDR3 has 17 residues. CDR3 loop: CASSRFAAGGGTDTQYY. In DNA form, the CDR3 reads TGTGCCAGCAGCCGATTCGCAGCGGGAGGAGGCACAGATACGCAGTATTAT.

The V gene is TRBV12-3 or TRBV12-4, the J gene TRBJ2-2; TRBD2 agrees at 7 bases. There are 16 residues in the CDR3. V trimming: 6 bases; J trimming: 1 base; junction bases outside the gene matches: 8. CDR3 protein: CASRNNGGKNTGELFF. The CDR3 DNA is TGTGCCAGCAGGAATAACGGGGGGAAGAACACCGGGGAGCTGTTTTTT.

This clonotype was seen repeatedly, ten times or more. The V gene is TRBV18, the J gene TRBJ2-2; maybe TRBD1 (6 bases). V lost 2 bases, J lost 0 bases, and 16 bases lay in between. The CDR3 contains 18 residues. The germline V gene encodes CDR1 KGHSH and CDR2 LQKENI. This CDR3 reads CASSPYLWGHSNTGELFF. The DNA for the CDR3 is TGTGCCAGCTCACCATACCTATGGGGACACTCGAACACCGGGGAGCTGTTTTTT.

In this sample, this clonotype turned up many times. V usage is TRBV29-1 and J usage is TRBJ2-7; unclear D gene. V shed 2 bases and J shed 4 bases, with 12 bases lying between them. This CDR3 has 13 residues. Germline V lookup: CDR1 SQVTM, CDR2 ANQGSEA. The CDR3 DNA is TGCAGCGTTGAAACGCGAGAAATGTACGAGCAGTACTTC. It is translated as CSVETREMYEQYF.

In its sample, this clonotype was seen many times. The chain uses TRBV20-1 and TRBJ2-4; possibly TRBD1 or TRBD2 for D (6 bases each). Germline loops: CDR1 DFQATT, CDR2 SNEGSKA (reference sequence). This CDR3 comprises 13 residues. V was shortened by 3 bases and J by 10 bases, with 16 bases between the two germline ends. Here the CDR3 reads CSASKVGGGIQYF. The CDR3 DNA reads TGCAGTGCTAGTAAAGTAGGAGGGGGTATTCAGTACTTC.

With respect to this clonotype: A much larger clone lies a single base off, so this may be a read error. This chain connects TRBV10-3 to TRBJ2-1; D perhaps matches TRBD2 (5 bases). The CDR3 is made up of 17 amino acids. The germline V gene has CDR1 ENHRY and CDR2 SYGVKD. CDR3 loop: CAISESFEGTSYNEKFF. In DNA form, the CDR3 reads TGTGCCATCAGTGAGTCGTTTGAGGGTACTTCCTACAATGAGAAGTTCTTC.

Many counts were recorded for this clonotype. As DNA, the CDR3 is TGTGCCAGCAGCGCGGGACTAATAACAGATACGCAGTATTTT. The encoded protein is CASSAGLITDTQYF. The chain joins TRBV9 to TRBJ2-3; 7 positions agree with TRBD2. Germline CDR1 is SGDLS and CDR2 is YYNGEE. V lost 3 bases and J lost 3; bases outside the gene matches: 4. This CDR3 spans 14 amino acids. The variable domain in full, with the rest retrieved from reference TRBV9 and TRBJ2-3, is DSGVTQTPKHLITATGQRVTLRCSPRSGDLSVYWYQQSLDQGLQFLIQYYNGEERAKGNILERFSAQQFPDLHSELNLSSLELGDSALYFCASSAGLITDTQYFGPGTRLTVL.